The clone carrying this TCR beta chain appeared a few times. Antigen: not known. TCR beta VDJ and CDR3 were profiled, and genomic DNA was the template. TCRdb fed the reads into MiXCR, producing one record per CDR3 protein. The repertoire holds about 180,000 distinct CDR3 sequences, with around 50% as singletons. Germline V CDR1 and CDR2: MDHEN, SYDVKM. The ends were cut back, 7 bases at V and 8 bases at J, with 11 bases in the middle. The CDR3 has 11 amino acids. This record comes from a study of CD8+CD57+ T cells in acquired aplastic anemia. Study findings and constraints: The number of CD8+ CDR3 sequences shared by patients and controls was around 30.

Sequenced patients had shown CD8+CD57+ cell expansion by flow cytometry. Everyone among the patients had severe acquired aplastic anemia. Sequencing was carried out using sorted CD4+, CD8+, or CD8+CD57+ T cells (not recorded which) from PBMCs. This clonotype was obtained from a human donor with aplastic anemia. This chain connects TRBV28 to TRBJ1-2; no clear D gene. The CDR3 region has the DNA TGTGCCAGCACCAAACATCGGGGCTACACCTTC. Its translation is CASTKHRGYTF.